Given below is one T cell receptor (beta chain) in context. Antigen: not known. The data were produced by immunoSEQ multiplex PCR, yet TCRdb's version contains in-frame clones alone and is incomplete. The table lists over 60,000 clones, roughly 85% of them singletons. This CDR3 comprises 17 residues. Germline-derived CDR1 and CDR2 are SGHNT and YYREEE (reference sequence). Trimming pared 0 bases from V and 0 bases from J, leaving 13 bases between. The record originates from a study of OX40 agonist ivuxolimab in advanced cancers. Study-wide results and caveats: Antigen specificity remained undetermined for the expanded peripheral T cells.

The chain joins TRBV5-4 to TRBJ1-3; D gene unclear. The clonotype originates from an adult with an advanced solid tumor such as melanoma, head and neck, liver or kidney cancer. Sequenced material: CD4+ or CD8+ T cells sorted from blood, taken in a trial of the OX40 agonist ivuxolimab. CDR3 region: CASSLGGNYLSGNTIYF. CDR3 sequence (DNA): TGTGCCAGCAGCTTGGGTGGGAATTACCTCTCTGGAAACACCATATATTTT.